The text below deals with one T cell receptor beta chain. Authors' data handling: Amplification from reference gene primers served as the basis for estimated nucleated cell counts. Profiled with immunoSEQ multiplex PCR; TCRdb holds only in-frame clones, not every one. Clone size and the V and J calls come from that table; the DNA yielded D and trimming. Of fewer than 200,000 clones detected, approximately 87% appear once; the ten largest clones hold around 4.3%. This record belongs to a study of blood T cell repertoires in COVID-19. Study context: Sample material is recorded as cDNA or gDNA derived from T cells, B-cell-depleted T cells, or PBMCs.

The germline CDR1 and CDR2 sequences are SGHRS and YFSETQ. The CDR3 extends over 14 amino acids. With 2 bases removed from V and 5 bases from J, the gap between germline ends came to 12 bases. This receptor was obtained from a woman between 50 and 59 years old who had recovered from COVID-19. The rearrangement links TRBV5-1 to TRBJ2-3, with D maybe TRBD1 (6 bases). Sequencing used PBMCs or T cells enriched from blood (not recorded which). The CDR3 DNA reads TGCGCCAGCAGCTTCACAGGGCCGGGAGATACGCAGTATTTT. Protein sequence: CASSFTGPGDTQYF.